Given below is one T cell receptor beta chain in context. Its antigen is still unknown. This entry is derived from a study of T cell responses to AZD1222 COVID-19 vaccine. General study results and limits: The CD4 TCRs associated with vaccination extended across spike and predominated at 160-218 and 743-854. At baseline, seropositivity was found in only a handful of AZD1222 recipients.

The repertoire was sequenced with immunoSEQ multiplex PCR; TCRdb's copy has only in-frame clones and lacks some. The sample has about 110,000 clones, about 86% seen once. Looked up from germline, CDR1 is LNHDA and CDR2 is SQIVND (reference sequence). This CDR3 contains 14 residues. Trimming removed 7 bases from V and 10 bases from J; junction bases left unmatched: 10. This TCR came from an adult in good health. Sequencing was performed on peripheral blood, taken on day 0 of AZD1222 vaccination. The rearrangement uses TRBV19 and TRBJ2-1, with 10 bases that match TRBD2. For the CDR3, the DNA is TGTGCCAGTAAGCTACTAGCGGGGTCCTCGGAGCAGTTCTTC. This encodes CASKLLAGSSEQFF.